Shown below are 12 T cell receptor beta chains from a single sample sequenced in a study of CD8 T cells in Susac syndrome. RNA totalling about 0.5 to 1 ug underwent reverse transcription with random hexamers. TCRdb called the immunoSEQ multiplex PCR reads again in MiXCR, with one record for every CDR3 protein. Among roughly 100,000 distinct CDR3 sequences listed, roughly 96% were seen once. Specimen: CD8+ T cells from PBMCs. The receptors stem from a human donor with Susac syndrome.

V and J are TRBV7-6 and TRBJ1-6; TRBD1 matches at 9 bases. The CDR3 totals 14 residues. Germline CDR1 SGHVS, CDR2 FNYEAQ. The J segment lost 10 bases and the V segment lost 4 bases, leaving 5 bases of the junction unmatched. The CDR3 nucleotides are TGTGCCAGCAGCTCTGACAGGGGGGCGTCACCCCTCCACTTT. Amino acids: CASSSDRGASPLHF.

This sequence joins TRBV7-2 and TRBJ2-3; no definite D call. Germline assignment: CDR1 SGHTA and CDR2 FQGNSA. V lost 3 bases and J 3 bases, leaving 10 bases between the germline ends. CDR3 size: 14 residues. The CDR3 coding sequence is TGTGCCAGCAGCTTCGATCAGAATACAGATACGCAGTATTTT. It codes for CASSFDQNTDTQYF. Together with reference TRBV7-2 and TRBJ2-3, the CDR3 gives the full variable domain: GAGVSQSPSNKVTEKGKDVELRCDPISGHTALYWYRQSLGQGLEFLIYFQGNSAPDKSGLPSDRFSAERTGGSVSTLTIQRTQQEDSAVYLCASSFDQNTDTQYFGPGTRLTVL.

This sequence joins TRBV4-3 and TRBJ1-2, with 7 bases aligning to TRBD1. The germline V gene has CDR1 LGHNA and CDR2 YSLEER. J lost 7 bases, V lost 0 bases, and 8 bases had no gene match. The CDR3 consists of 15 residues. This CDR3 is CASSQDSRAGGGYTF. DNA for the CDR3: TGCGCCAGCAGCCAAGATAGTAGGGCAGGGGGTGGCTACACCTTC.

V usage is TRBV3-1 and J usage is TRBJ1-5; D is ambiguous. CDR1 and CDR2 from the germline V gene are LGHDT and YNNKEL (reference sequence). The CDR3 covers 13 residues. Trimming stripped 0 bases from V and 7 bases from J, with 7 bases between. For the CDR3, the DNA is TGTGCCAGCAGCCAAGATCTGCGCCAGCCCCAGCATTTT. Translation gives CASSQDLRQPQHF.

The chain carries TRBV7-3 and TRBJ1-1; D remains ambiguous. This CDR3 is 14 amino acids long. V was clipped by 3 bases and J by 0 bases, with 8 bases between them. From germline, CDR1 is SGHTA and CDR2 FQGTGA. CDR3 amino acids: CASSFTVLNTEAFF. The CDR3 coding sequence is TGTGCCAGCAGCTTCACAGTTCTGAACACTGAAGCTTTCTTT.

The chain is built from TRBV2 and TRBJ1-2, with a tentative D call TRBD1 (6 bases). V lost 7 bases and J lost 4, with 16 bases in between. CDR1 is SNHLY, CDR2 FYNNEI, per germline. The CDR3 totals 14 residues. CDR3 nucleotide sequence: TGTGCCAGCACTGGAGACAGGTTTACCTATGGCTACACCTTC. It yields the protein CASTGDRFTYGYTF.

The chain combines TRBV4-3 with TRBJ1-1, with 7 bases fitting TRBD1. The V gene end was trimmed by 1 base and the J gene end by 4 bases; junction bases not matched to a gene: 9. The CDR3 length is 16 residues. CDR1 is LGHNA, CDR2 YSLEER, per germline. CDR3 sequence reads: CASSQVPPGGGTEAFF. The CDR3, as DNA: TGCGCCAGCAGCCAAGTCCCTCCAGGGGGAGGCACTGAAGCTTTCTTT.

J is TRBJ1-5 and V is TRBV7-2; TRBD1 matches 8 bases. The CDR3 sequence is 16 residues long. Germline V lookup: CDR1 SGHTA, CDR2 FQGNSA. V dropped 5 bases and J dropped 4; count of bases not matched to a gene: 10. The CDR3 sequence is CASSPQGALVNQPQHF. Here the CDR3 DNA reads TGTGCCAGCAGCCCCCAGGGGGCGTTGGTTAATCAGCCCCAGCATTTT.

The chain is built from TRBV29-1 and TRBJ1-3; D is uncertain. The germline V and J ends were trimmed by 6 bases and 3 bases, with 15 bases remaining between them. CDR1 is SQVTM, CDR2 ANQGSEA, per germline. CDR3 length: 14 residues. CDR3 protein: CSVGLGQIGNTIYF. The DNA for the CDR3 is TGCAGCGTCGGCCTCGGGCAGATTGGAAACACCATATATTTT.

In nucleotides, the CDR3 is TGCGCCAGCAGCGGTGGAGGGACAGCCCATTCACCCCTCCACTTT. This gives the protein CASSGGGTAHSPLHF. V and J are TRBV4-3 and TRBJ1-6; 7 bases match TRBD1. The CDR3 spans 15 residues. Germline V gene lookup returns CDR1 LGHNA and CDR2 YSLEER. V dropped 5 bases and J dropped 8; count of bases not matched to a gene: 9.

CDR3 protein: CASSQSQGASNQPQHF. The DNA for the CDR3 is TGTGCCAGCAGCCAATCCCAGGGCGCTAGCAATCAGCCCCAGCATTTT. This chain joins TRBV3-1 and TRBJ1-5; perhaps TRBD1 as D (5 bases). Germline CDR1 LGHDT, CDR2 YNNKEL (reference sequence). The CDR3 sequence is 16 residues long. Trimming left V 2 bases short and J 0 bases short, with 11 bases between.

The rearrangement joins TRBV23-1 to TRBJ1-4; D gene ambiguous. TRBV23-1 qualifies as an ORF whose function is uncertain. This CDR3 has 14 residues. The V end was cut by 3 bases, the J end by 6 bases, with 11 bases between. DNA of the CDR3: TGCGCCAGCAGTCATGGACTAAATCATGAAAAACTGTTTTTT. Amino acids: CASSHGLNHEKLFF.